The TCR beta chain under discussion was sequenced for a study of blood T cell repertoires in COVID-19. About the research overall: PBMCs, B-cell-depleted T cells, or T cells provided the cDNA or gDNA that made up the material.

A remark on this clone: One end of the junction does not line up with germline, which may come from a read error.

Ages ranged from about 18 to 89 years, with residence in about two dozen US areas. Germline V lookup: CDR1 SSHAT, CDR2 FNYEAQ (reference sequence). The CDR3 sequence is 15 residues long. How the authors handled the data: For nucleated cells, counts were estimated from reference gene primer amplification. The data were produced by immunoSEQ multiplex PCR, yet TCRdb's version contains in-frame clones alone and is incomplete. That table furnishes V, J and clone size, whereas the DNA furnished D and trimming. The table includes 200,000 to 300,000 clones, about 87% detected once. V gene TRBV7-7 combines with J gene TRBJ2-5; D might be TRBD2 (5 bases). The sequencing sample was made of PBMCs or T cells enriched from blood (not recorded which). This TCR was sampled from a woman between 40 and 55 years old with acute COVID-19. CDR3 in DNA: TGTGCTAGCAGCTTAGCGCTCCCCGCCGGAGAGACCCAGTACTTC. Translation: CASSLALPAGETQYF.